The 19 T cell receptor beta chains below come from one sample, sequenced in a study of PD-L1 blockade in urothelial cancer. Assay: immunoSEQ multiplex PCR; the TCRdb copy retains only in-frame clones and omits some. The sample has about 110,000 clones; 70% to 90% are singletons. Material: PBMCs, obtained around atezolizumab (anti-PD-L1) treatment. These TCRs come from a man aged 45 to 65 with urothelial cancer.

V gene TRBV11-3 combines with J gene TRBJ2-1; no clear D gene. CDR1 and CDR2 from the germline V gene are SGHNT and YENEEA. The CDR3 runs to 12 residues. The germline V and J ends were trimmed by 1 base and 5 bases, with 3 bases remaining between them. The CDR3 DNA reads TGTGCCAGCAGCTTAGCAAACAATGAGCAGTTCTTC. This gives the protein CASSLANNEQFF.

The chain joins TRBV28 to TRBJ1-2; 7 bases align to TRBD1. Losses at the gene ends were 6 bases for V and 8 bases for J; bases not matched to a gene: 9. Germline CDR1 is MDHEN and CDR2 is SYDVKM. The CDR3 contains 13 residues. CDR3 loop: CASSSTGNMGYTF. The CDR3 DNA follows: TGTGCCAGCAGCTCGACAGGGAATATGGGCTACACCTTC.

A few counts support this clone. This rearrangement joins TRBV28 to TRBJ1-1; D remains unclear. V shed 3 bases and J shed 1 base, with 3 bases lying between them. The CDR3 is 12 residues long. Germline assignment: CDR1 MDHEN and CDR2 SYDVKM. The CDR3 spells CASSFQNTEAFF. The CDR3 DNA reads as TGTGCCAGCAGTTTCCAGAACACTGAAGCTTTCTTT. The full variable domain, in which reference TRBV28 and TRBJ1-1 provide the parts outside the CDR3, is DVKVTQSSRYLVKRTGEKVFLECVQDMDHENMFWYRQDPGLGLRLIYFSYDVKMKEKGDIPEGYSVSREKKERFSLILESASTNQTSMYLCASSFQNTEAFFGQGTRLTVV.

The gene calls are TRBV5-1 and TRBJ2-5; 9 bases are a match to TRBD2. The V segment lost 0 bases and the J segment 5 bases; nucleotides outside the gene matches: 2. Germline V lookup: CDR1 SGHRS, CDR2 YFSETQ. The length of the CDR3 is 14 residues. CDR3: CASSLGGLAETQYF. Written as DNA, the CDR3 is TGCGCCAGCAGCTTGGGGGGACTAGCCGAGACCCAGTACTTC.

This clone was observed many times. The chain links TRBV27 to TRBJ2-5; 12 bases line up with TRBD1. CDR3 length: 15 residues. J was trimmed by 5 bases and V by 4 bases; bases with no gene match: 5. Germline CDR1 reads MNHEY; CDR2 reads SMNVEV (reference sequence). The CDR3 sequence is CASSSGTGGVETQYF. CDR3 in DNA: TGTGCCAGCAGTTCAGGGACAGGGGGCGTGGAGACCCAGTACTTC.

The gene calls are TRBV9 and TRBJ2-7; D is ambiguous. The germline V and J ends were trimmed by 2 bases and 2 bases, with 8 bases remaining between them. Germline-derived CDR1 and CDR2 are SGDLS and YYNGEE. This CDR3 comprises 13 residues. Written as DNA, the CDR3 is TGTGCCAGCAGCGTGGGCTCAACCTACGAGCAGTACTTC. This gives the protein CASSVGSTYEQYF.

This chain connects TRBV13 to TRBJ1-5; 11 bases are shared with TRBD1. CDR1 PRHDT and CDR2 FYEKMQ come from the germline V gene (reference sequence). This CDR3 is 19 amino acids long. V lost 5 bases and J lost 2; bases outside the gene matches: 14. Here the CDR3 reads CASSARDRGVGHCNQPQHF. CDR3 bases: TGTGCCAGCAGCGCCCGGGACAGGGGGGTGGGGCATTGCAATCAGCCCCAGCATTTT.

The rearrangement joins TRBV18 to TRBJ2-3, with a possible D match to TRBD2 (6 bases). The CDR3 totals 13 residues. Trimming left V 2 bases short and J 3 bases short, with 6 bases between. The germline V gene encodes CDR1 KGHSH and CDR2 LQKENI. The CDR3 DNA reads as TGTGCCAGCTCACCAGGAGGGACAGATACGCAGTATTTT. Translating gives CASSPGGTDTQYF.

In DNA, the CDR3 is TGTGCCAGCAGGGAGGGAGATATAGCCAAAAACATTCAGTACTTC. As protein: CASREGDIAKNIQYF. The chain recombines TRBV2 with TRBJ2-4, with D perhaps TRBD2 (6 bases). This CDR3 is 15 amino acids long. The germline CDR1 and CDR2 sequences are SNHLY and FYNNEI. Trimming shortened V by 6 bases and J by 0 bases, and 12 bases separated the two germline ends. Combining the CDR3 with reference TRBV2 and TRBJ2-4 gives the whole variable domain EPEVTQTPSHQVTQMGQEVILRCVPISNHLYFYWYRQILGQKVEFLVSFYNNEISEKSEIFDDQFSVERPDGSNFTLKIRSTKLEDSAMYFCASREGDIAKNIQYFGAGTRLSVL.

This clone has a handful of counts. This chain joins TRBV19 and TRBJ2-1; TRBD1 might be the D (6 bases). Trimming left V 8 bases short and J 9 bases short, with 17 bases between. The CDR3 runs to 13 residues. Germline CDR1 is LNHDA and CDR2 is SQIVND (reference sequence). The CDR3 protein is CASARARGPEQFF. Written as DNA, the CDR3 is TGTGCCAGTGCCCGGGCCAGGGGTCCTGAGCAGTTCTTC.

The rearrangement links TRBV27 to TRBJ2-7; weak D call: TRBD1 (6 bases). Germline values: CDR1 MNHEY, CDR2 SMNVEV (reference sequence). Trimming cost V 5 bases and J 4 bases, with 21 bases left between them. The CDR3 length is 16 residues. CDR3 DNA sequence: TGTGCCAGCAGTCAAACCAGGGGTTTTGGGTCATACGAGCAGTACTTC. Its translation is CASSQTRGFGSYEQYF.

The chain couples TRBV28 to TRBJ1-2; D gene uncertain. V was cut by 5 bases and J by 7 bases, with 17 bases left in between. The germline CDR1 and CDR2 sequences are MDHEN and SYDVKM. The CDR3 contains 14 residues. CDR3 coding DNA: TGTGCCAGCAGTGCGGGTAATAGGAGACTTGGCTACACCTTC. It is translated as CASSAGNRRLGYTF.

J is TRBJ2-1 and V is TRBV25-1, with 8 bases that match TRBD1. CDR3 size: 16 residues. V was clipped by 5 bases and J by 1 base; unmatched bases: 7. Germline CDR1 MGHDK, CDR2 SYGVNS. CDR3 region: CASSNPGGASYNEQFF. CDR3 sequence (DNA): TGTGCCAGCAGTAACCCAGGGGGCGCTTCCTACAATGAGCAGTTCTTC.

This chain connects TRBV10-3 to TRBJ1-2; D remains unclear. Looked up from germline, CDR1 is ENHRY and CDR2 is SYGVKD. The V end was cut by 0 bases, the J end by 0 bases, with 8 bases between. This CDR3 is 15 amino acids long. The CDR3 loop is CAISESGGSNYGYTF. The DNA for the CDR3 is TGTGCCATCAGTGAGTCAGGAGGATCTAACTATGGCTACACCTTC.

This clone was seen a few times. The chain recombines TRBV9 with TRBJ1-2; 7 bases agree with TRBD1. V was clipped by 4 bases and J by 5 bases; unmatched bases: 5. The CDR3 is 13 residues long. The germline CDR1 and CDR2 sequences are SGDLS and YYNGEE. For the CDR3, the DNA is TGTGCCAGCAGCTCCCGACAGGGATATGGCTACACCTTC. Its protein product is CASSSRQGYGYTF.

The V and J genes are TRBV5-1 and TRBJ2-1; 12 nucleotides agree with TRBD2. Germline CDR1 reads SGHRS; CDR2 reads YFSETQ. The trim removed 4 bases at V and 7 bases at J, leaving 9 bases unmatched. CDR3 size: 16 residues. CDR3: CASSRATSGSFNEQFF. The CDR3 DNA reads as TGCGCCAGCAGCAGGGCGACTAGCGGGAGTTTTAATGAGCAGTTCTTC.

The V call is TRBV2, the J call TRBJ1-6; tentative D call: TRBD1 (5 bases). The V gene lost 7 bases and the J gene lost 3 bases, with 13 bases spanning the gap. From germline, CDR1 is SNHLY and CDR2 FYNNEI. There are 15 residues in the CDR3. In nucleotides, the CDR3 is TGTGCCAGCACTCGTCGGCAGGGCTATAATTCACCCCTCCACTTT. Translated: CASTRRQGYNSPLHF.

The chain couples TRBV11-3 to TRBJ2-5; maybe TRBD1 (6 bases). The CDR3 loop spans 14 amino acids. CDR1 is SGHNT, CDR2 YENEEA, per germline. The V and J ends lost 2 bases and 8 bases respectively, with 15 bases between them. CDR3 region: CASSLTGDIRTQYF. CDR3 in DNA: TGTGCCAGCAGCTTAACCGGGGACATTAGAACCCAGTACTTC. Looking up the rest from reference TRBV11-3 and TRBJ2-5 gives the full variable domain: EAGVVQSPRYKIIEKKQPVAFWCNPISGHNTLYWYLQNLGQGPELLIRYENEEAVDDSQLPKDRFSAERLKGVDSTLKIQPAELGDSAVYLCASSLTGDIRTQYFGPGTRLLVL.

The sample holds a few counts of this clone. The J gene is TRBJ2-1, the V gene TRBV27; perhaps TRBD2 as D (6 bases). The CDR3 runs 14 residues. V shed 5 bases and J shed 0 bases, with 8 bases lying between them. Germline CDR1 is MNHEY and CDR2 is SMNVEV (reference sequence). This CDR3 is CASSPSDSYNEQFF. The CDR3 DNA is TGTGCCAGCAGTCCTAGCGACTCCTACAATGAGCAGTTCTTC.